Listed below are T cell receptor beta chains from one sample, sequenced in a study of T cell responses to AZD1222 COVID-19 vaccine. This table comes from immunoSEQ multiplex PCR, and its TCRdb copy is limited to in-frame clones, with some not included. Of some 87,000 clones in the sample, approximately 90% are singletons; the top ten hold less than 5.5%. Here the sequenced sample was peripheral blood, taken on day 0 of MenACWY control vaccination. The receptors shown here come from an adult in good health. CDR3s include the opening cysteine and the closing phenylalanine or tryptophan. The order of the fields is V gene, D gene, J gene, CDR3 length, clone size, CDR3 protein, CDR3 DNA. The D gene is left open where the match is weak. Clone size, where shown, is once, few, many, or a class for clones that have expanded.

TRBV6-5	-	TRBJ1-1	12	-	CASSYLDSEAFF	TGTGCCAGCAGTTACCTGGACAGCGAAGCTTTCTTT
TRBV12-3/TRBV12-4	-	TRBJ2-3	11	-	CASSFTDTQYF	TGTGCCAGCAGTTTCACAGATACGCAGTATTTT
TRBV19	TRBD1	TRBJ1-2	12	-	CAVGDRVYGYTF	TGTGCCGTGGGGGACAGGGTCTATGGCTACACCTTC
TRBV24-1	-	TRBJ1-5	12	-	CATSDFGQPQHF	TGTGCCACCAGTGATTTTGGACAGCCCCAGCATTTT
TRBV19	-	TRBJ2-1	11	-	CASSMEGEQFF	TGTGCCAGTAGTATGGAGGGTGAGCAGTTCTTC
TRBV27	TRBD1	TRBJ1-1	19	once	CASSWRNPPSGQWSTEAFF	TGTGCCAGCAGTTGGCGTAATCCTCCCTCGGGACAGTGGAGTACTGAAGCTTTCTTT
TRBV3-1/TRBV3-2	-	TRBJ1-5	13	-	CASSPPGGQPQHF	TGTGCCAGCAGCCCCCCCGGCGGTCAGCCCCAGCATTTT
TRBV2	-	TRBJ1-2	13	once	CASSSGAWLDYTF	TGTGCCAGCAGTTCCGGGGCCTGGTTAGACTACACCTTC
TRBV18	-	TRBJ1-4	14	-	CASSLDINGEKLFF	TGTGCCAGCTCACTCGACATTAACGGAGAAAAACTGTTTTTT
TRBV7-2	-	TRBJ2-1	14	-	CASSLGRGGNEQFF	TGTGCCAGCAGCTTAGGTCGAGGGGGAAATGAGCAGTTCTTC
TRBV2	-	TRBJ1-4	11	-	CASIRDEKLFF	TGTGCCAGCATTCGGGATGAAAAACTGTTTTTT
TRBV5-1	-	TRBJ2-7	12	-	CASSEEGYEQYF	TGCGCCAGCAGCGAAGAGGGCTACGAGCAGTACTTC
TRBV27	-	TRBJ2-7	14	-	CASSLSVGLREQYF	TGTGCCAGCAGTTTATCGGTTGGGCTACGCGAGCAGTACTTC
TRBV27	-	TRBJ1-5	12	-	CASSYSNQPQHF	TGTGCCAGCAGTTATAGCAATCAGCCCCAGCATTTT
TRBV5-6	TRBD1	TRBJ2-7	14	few	CASSFGQGLSEQYF	TGTGCCAGCAGCTTCGGACAGGGCCTGTCCGAGCAGTACTTC
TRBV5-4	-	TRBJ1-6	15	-	CASSLDGAYNSPLHF	TGTGCCAGCAGCTTGGACGGGGCCTATAATTCACCCCTCCACTTT
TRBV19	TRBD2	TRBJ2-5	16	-	CASSIGGGGAGETQYF	TGTGCCAGTAGTATAGGCGGCGGGGGGGCCGGTGAGACCCAGTACTTC
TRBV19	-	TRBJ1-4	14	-	CASSIQDSIEKLFF	TGTGCCAGTAGTATACAAGACAGTATTGAAAAACTGTTTTTT
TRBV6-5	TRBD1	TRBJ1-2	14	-	CASRLQGAGYGYTF	TGTGCCAGCAGATTACAGGGGGCCGGGTATGGCTACACCTTC
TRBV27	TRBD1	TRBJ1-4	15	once	CASSSQTGRFEKLFF	TGTGCCAGCAGTTCCCAGACAGGGAGATTCGAAAAACTGTTTTTT
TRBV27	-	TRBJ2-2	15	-	CASSLDGADTGELFF	TGTGCCAGCAGTTTAGACGGGGCCGACACCGGGGAGCTGTTTTTT
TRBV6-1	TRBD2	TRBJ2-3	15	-	CASSEASGSVNTQYF	TGTGCCAGCAGTGAGGCTAGCGGGAGTGTCAATACGCAGTATTTT
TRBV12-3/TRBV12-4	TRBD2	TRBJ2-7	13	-	CASRLAGGSEQYF	TGTGCCAGCAGACTAGCGGGAGGAAGCGAGCAGTACTTC
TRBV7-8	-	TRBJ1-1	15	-	CASGYGTDLNTEAFF	TGTGCCAGCGGGTACGGGACGGATTTGAACACTGAAGCTTTCTTT
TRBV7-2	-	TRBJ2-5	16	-	CASSPREGGTQETQYF	TGTGCCAGCAGCCCCCGGGAAGGGGGTACCCAAGAGACCCAGTACTTC
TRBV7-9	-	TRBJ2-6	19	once	CASTLGLTLSSSGANVLTF	TGTGCCAGCACCTTAGGGTTGACACTAAGTTCCTCTGGGGCCAACGTCCTGACTTTC
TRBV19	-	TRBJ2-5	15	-	CASSIGGGAGETQYF	TGTGCCAGTAGTATAGGTGGAGGGGCCGGGGAGACCCAGTACTTC
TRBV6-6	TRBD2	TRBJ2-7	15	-	CASSRPGLDYYEQYF	TGTGCCAGCAGCCGACCCGGACTAGATTACTACGAGCAGTACTTC
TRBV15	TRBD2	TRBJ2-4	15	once	CATSRGGGAKNIQYF	TGTGCCACCAGCAGAGGCGGGGGGGCCAAAAACATTCAGTACTTC